This TCR beta chain was identified in a study of T cells after yellow fever vaccination. Study at large: Fractions low in cell number were prepared with SMART-Seq v4 Ultra Low Input. Findings and limits, study-wide: At around 96% for CD4 and 75% to 90% for CD8, most primary-vaccination clones showed up again after the booster. Weaker overall, the secondary response nonetheless peaked faster (day 5 versus 15).

Concerning this clonotype itself: Its target is unknown.

UMIs and a universal primer site were added when TCR cDNA was made by 5'RACE template switching. TCRdb processed the 5' RACE reads anew with MiXCR; each CDR3 protein has one entry. The sample carries about 320,000 distinct CDR3 sequences, about 12% recorded once. Sequences were derived from CD4+ T cells sorted from PBMCs, sampled 15 days after the yellow fever booster vaccination. This TCR came from a man younger than 35 who received the YFV17D yellow fever vaccine.

The CDR3 sequence: CASSLVRAGYGANVLTF. The CDR3 DNA reads as TGTGCCAGCAGCTTAGTACGAGCGGGGTATGGGGCCAACGTCCTGACTTTC. The chain carries TRBV7-3 and TRBJ2-6; 7 bases map to TRBD2. CDR1 is SGHTA and CDR2 is FQGTGA in the germline V gene. This CDR3 contains 17 residues. V trimming: 2 bases; J trimming: 3 bases; junction bases outside the gene matches: 7.